This TCR beta chain came from a study of tumor-infiltrating lymphocytes in oesophageal squamous cell carcinoma. Germline CDR1 is MDHEN and CDR2 is SYDVKM. CDR3 length: 14 amino acids. TCRdb analysed the PCR reads with MiXCR anew, one entry per CDR3 protein. The repertoire consists of 3,500 to 4,000 distinct CDR3 sequences, with less than 20% occurring once and the leading ten covering 50%. This clonotype has at least ten counts. This TCR came from a male donor with esophageal squamous cell carcinoma. The chain recombines TRBV28 with TRBJ2-4, with 8 positions matching TRBD1. Judging by the DNA end, TRBJ2-7 fits better; the J call may be wrong. The specimen sequenced was normal esophageal tissue next to the tumor. The CDR3 DNA reads as TGTGCCAGCAGAGAGAATACAGGGGGATACGAGCAGTACTTC. Translated, it gives CASRENTGGYEQYF.